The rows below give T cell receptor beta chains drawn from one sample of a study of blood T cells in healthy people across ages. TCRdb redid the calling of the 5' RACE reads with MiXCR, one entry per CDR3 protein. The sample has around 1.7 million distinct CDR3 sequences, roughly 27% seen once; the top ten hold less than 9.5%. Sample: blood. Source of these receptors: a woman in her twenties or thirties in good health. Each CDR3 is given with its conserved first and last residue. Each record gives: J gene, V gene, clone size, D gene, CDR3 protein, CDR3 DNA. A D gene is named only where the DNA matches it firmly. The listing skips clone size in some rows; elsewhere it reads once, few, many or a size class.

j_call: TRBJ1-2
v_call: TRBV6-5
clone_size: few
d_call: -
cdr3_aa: CASKRGVAGGYTF
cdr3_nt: TGTGCCAGCAAGAGGGGGGTGGCGGGCGGCTACACCTTC

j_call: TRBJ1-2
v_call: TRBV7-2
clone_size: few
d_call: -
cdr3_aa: CASSLASGKLPYGYTF
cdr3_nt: TGTGCCAGCAGCTTAGCGTCCGGGAAACTCCCCTATGGCTACACCTTC

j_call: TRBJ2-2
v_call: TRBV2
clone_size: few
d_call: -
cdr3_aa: CASRVATNTGELFF
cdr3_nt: TGTGCCAGCAGAGTAGCGACGAACACCGGGGAGCTGTTTTTT

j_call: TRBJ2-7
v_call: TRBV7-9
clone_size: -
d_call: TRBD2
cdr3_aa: CASSPREGHSYEQYF
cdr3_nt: TGTGCCAGCAGCCCGCGGGAGGGCCACTCCTACGAGCAGTACTTC

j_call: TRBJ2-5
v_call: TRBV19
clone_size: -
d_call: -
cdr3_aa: CASSIEAETQYF
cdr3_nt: TGTGCCAGTAGTATAGAGGCAGAGACCCAGTACTTC

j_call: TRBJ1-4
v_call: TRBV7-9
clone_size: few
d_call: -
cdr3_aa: CASSLAQSPSEKLFF
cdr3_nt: TGTGCCAGCAGCTTAGCGCAGTCGCCCTCCGAAAAACTGTTTTTT

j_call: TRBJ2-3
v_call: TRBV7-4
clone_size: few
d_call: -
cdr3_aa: CASSAGTGATDTQYF
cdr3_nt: TGTGCCAGCAGCGCCGGGACGGGGGCCACAGATACGCAGTATTTT

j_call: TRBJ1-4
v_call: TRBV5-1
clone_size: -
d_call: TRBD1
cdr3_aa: CASSLQGAEGEKLFF
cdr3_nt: TGCGCCAGCAGCTTACAGGGGGCCGAGGGTGAAAAACTGTTTTTT

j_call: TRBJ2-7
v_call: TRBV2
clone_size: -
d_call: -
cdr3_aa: CASSEVPVSYEQYF
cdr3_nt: TGTGCCAGCAGTGAAGTACCAGTTTCCTACGAGCAGTACTTC

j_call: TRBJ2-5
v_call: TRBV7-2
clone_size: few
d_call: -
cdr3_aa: CASSFLVGETQYF
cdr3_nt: TGTGCCAGCAGCTTTCTGGTCGGGGAGACCCAGTACTTC

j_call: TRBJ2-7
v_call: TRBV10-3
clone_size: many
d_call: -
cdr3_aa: CAISGTSNEQYF
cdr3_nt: TGTGCCATCAGTGGGACCTCTAACGAGCAGTACTTC

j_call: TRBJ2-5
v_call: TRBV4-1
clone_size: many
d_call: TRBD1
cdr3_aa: CASSQGQGKETQYF
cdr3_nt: TGCGCCAGCAGCCAAGGACAGGGGAAAGAGACCCAGTACTTC

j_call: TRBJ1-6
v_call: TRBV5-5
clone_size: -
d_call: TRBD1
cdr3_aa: CASSQRQGTGSPLHF
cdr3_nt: TGTGCCAGCAGCCAGAGACAGGGAACGGGGTCACCCCTCCACTTT

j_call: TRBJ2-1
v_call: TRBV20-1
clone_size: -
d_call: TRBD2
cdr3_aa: CSADTSEVYNEQFF
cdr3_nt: TGCAGTGCTGATACTAGCGAGGTCTACAATGAGCAGTTCTTC

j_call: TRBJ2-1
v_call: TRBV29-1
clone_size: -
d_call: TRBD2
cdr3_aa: CSVGASGRDNEQFF
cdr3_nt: TGCAGCGTGGGGGCGAGCGGGAGGGACAATGAGCAGTTCTTC

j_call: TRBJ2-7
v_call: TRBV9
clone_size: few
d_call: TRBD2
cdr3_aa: CASSVDLADTYEQYF
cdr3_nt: TGTGCCAGCAGCGTAGACCTAGCGGACACCTACGAGCAGTACTTC

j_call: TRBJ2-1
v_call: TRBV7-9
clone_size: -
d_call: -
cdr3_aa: CASSLQGSTNEQFF
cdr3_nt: TGTGCCAGCAGCTTACAGGGGTCAACAAATGAGCAGTTCTTC

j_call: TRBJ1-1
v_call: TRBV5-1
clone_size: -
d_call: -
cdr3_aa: CASSSNSGNLNTEAFF
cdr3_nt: TGCGCCAGCAGCTCTAACAGTGGCAACTTGAACACTGAAGCTTTCTTT

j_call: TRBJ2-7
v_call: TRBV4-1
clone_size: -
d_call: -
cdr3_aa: CASSQGPGPRYF
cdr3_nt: TGCGCCAGCAGCCAAGGCCCGGGGCCTCGGTACTTC

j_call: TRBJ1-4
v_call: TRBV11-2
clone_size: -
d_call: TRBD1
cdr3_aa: CASSFPRTGTNEKLFF
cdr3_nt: TGTGCCAGCAGCTTCCCCCGGACAGGAACTAATGAAAAACTGTTTTTT

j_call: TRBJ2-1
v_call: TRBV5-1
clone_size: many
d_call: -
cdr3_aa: CASSFRNPYNEQFF
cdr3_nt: TGCGCCAGCAGCTTCCGAAATCCCTACAATGAGCAGTTCTTC

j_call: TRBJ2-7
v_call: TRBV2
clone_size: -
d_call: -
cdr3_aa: CASRDSLVHEQYF
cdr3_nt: TGTGCCAGCAGGGACTCTCTAGTCCACGAGCAGTACTTC

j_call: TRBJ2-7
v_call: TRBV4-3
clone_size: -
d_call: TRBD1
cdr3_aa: CASSRARDRGYEQYF
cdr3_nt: TGCGCCAGCAGCCGAGCCCGGGACAGGGGATACGAGCAGTACTTC

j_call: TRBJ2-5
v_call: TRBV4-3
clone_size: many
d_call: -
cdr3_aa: CASSPLIGETQYF
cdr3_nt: TGCGCCAGCAGCCCATTGATCGGAGAGACCCAGTACTTC

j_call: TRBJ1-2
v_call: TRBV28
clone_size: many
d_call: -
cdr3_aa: CASSFLRAGGYTF
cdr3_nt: TGTGCCAGCAGTTTCCTCCGGGCAGGGGGCTACACCTTC

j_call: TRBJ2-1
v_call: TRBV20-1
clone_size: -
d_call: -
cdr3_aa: CRVHGSDEQFF
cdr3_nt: TGCCGCGTCCACGGTAGTGATGAGCAGTTCTTC

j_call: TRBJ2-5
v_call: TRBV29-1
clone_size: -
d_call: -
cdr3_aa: CSASADPLETQYF
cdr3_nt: TGCAGCGCCTCTGCGGACCCTTTAGAGACCCAGTACTTC

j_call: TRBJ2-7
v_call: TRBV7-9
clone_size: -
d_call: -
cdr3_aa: CASSLYQDSYEQYF
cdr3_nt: TGTGCCAGCAGCTTATATCAGGATTCCTACGAGCAGTACTTC